The 28 T cell receptor beta chains below were found in one sample sequenced in a study of cytomegalovirus exposure and HLA in healthy donors. TCRdb's table, derived via immunoSEQ multiplex PCR, lists solely in-frame clones and lacks some. The sample lists 90,000 to 120,000 clones, approximately 85% occurring once. Specimen: PBMCs. Receptors were obtained from a woman under 30 in good health and CMV-seronegative.

This chain joins TRBV5-1 and TRBJ2-7, with a possible D match to TRBD2 (6 bases). The CDR3 consists of 13 residues. Germline values: CDR1 SGHRS, CDR2 YFSETQ. Trimming took off 5 bases at V and 4 bases at J, with 13 bases between the two ends. DNA for the CDR3: TGCGCCAGCAGGGGGACTGGTACTTACGAGCAGTACTTC. It encodes CASRGTGTYEQYF.

The chain uses TRBV2 and TRBJ2-3, with 15 nucleotides matching TRBD2. Per germline, CDR1 SNHLY and CDR2 FYNNEI. This CDR3 has 16 amino acids. After removal of 6 bases from V and 4 bases from J, the junction contained 5 bases not matched to a gene. CDR3 amino acids: CASSGLAGGLADTQYF. The CDR3 region has the DNA TGTGCCAGCAGCGGACTAGCGGGGGGGTTGGCAGATACGCAGTATTTT.

The genes are TRBV5-6 and TRBJ1-4; D not certain. Trimming stripped 0 bases from V and 10 bases from J, with 16 bases between. Germline V CDR1 and CDR2: SGHDT, YYEEEE. The CDR3 is made up of 15 amino acids. The CDR3 sequence is CASSLDGEAVAKLFF. The CDR3 DNA is TGTGCCAGCAGCTTGGACGGGGAGGCTGTTGCAAAACTGTTTTTT.

This chain connects TRBV6-6 to TRBJ1-1; the match to TRBD1 covers 10 bases. The germline gives CDR1 MNHNY, CDR2 SVGAGI (reference sequence). V lost 3 bases to trimming and J lost 4 bases; unmatched junction nucleotides: 2. This CDR3 comprises 14 residues. CDR3 in DNA: TGTGCCAGCAGTTATGGACAGGGGGGCACTGAAGCTTTCTTT. Protein product: CASSYGQGGTEAFF.

The genes are TRBV10-3 and TRBJ2-2; TRBD2 aligns across 10 bases. Germline trimming cut 0 bases from V and 2 bases from J; bases unmatched to any gene: 3. From germline, CDR1 is ENHRY and CDR2 SYGVKD. The length of the CDR3 is 17 residues. CDR3 coding DNA: TGTGCCATCAGTGAGTCGCTAGCGGGGGTTAACACCGGGGAGCTGTTTTTT. This codes for CAISESLAGVNTGELFF.

The gene calls are TRBV6-1 and TRBJ1-5, with 9 bases identical to TRBD1. CDR3 size: 16 residues. Germline trimming cut 4 bases from V and 6 bases from J; bases unmatched to any gene: 10. The V gene's germline CDR1 is MNHNS and CDR2 SASEGT. The CDR3 region has the DNA TGTGCCAGCAGTGGCGACACGGACAGGGGAAGTCAGCCCCAGCATTTT. Its protein product is CASSGDTDRGSQPQHF.

The V call is TRBV11-2, the J call TRBJ2-3, with 10 nucleotides matching TRBD2. V lost 0 bases and J lost 2; bases outside the gene matches: 8. There are 18 residues in the CDR3. Looked up from germline, CDR1 is SGHAT and CDR2 is FQNNGV. DNA for the CDR3: TGTGCCAGCAGCTTAGATCCTTCGCTAGCGGGGGACACAGATACGCAGTATTTT. It translates to CASSLDPSLAGDTDTQYF.

This clone was seen once. The chain uses TRBV19 and TRBJ2-3; TRBD2 matches 7 bases. Unmatched junction bases numbered 12, after V lost 10 bases and J lost 2 bases. The CDR3 spans 15 residues. CDR1 LNHDA and CDR2 SQIVND come from the germline V gene (reference sequence). CDR3 sequence: CATARGVEYTDTQYF. CDR3 DNA sequence: TGTGCCACCGCACGGGGGGTGGAGTACACAGATACGCAGTATTTT. Looking up the rest from reference TRBV19 and TRBJ2-3 gives the full variable domain: DGGITQSPKYLFRKEGQNVTLSCEQNLNHDAMYWYRQDPGQGLRLIYYSQIVNDFQKGDIAEGYSVSREKKESFPLTVTSAQKNPTAFYLCATARGVEYTDTQYFGPGTRLTVL.

This sequence joins TRBV6-5 and TRBJ2-5; D remains ambiguous. This CDR3 spans 11 amino acids. The ends were cut back, 6 bases at V and 5 bases at J, with 7 bases in the middle. The germline V gene encodes CDR1 MNHEY and CDR2 SVGAGI. The CDR3 DNA reads as TGTGCCAGCAGCTCCGGGGAGACCCAGTACTTC. Its translation is CASSSGETQYF.

The rearrangement uses TRBV10-1 and TRBJ1-6, with 9 bases lining up with TRBD1. V dropped 6 bases and J dropped 0; count of bases not matched to a gene: 12. The germline gives CDR1 WNHNN, CDR2 SYGVQD (reference sequence). This CDR3 is built from 19 residues. This CDR3 reads CASSPRTGEASSYNSPLHF. CDR3 coding DNA: TGCGCCAGCAGCCCCCGGACAGGGGAGGCGAGCTCCTATAATTCACCCCTCCACTTT.

V is TRBV13 and J is TRBJ2-1; D is possibly TRBD2 (7 bases). The germline gives CDR1 PRHDT, CDR2 FYEKMQ (reference sequence). V lost 6 bases to trimming and J lost 4 bases, with 19 bases between them. This CDR3 is 16 amino acids long. CDR3 sequence reads: CASRRGVGGPYNEQFF. The CDR3 bases are TGTGCCAGCAGGCGGGGAGTCGGGGGGCCATACAATGAGCAGTTCTTC.

V and J are TRBV18 and TRBJ2-5, with 7 bases matching TRBD1. V lost 4 bases and J lost 5; bases outside the gene matches: 7. CDR1 is KGHSH, CDR2 LQKENI, per germline. This CDR3 contains 14 residues. The CDR3 DNA is TGTGCCAGCTCACGCGACAGGGCCCACGAGACCCAGTACTTC. Its protein product is CASSRDRAHETQYF.

The rearrangement joins TRBV25-1 to TRBJ2-1; D remains ambiguous. The CDR3 sequence is 12 residues long. V lost 4 bases to trimming and J lost 10 bases, with 11 bases between them. The germline gives CDR1 MGHDK, CDR2 SYGVNS. This chain's CDR3 is CASSALRQEQFF. CDR3 bases: TGTGCCAGCAGTGCCCTACGACAAGAGCAGTTCTTC.

The chain combines TRBV2 with TRBJ2-1; 8 nucleotides agree with TRBD2. CDR1 is SNHLY and CDR2 is FYNNEI in the germline V gene. The CDR3 loop spans 14 amino acids. After removal of 3 bases from V and 7 bases from J, the junction contained 5 bases not matched to a gene. The CDR3 reads CASSDTGGRNEQFF. Written as DNA, the CDR3 is TGTGCCAGCAGTGACACGGGGGGGCGAAATGAGCAGTTCTTC.

The chain links TRBV28 to TRBJ2-2; TRBD2 matches 7 bases. The CDR3 spans 15 residues. Germline-derived CDR1 and CDR2 are MDHEN and SYDVKM. J gave up 3 bases and V 5 bases, and 6 bases lay outside the gene matches. CDR3 loop: CASSPPRGDTGELFF. The CDR3 DNA sequence: TGTGCCAGCAGTCCCCCCCGGGGGGACACCGGGGAGCTGTTTTTT.

The chain has TRBV4-1 and TRBJ2-5; possible D gene TRBD2, 5 bases. The CDR3 is made up of 14 amino acids. Trimming pared 6 bases from V and 1 base from J, leaving 12 bases between. Germline CDR1 is MGHRA and CDR2 is YSYEKL. Here the CDR3 reads CASRPGLFQETQYF. The CDR3 nucleotides read TGCGCCAGCAGACCCGGACTGTTCCAAGAGACCCAGTACTTC.

CDR3 in DNA: TGTGCCATCAAATCCGGGTCGCCGCCTCCAGAGACCCAGTACTTC. Its protein product is CAIKSGSPPPETQYF. The chain recombines TRBV6-4 with TRBJ2-5; D call uncertain. V lost 10 bases, J lost 4 bases, and 22 bases lay in between. Germline V gene data show CDR1 as MRHNA and CDR2 as SNTAGT. This CDR3 comprises 15 residues.

J is TRBJ2-2 and V is TRBV9; a possible D gene is TRBD1 (6 bases). There are 15 residues in the CDR3. V was shortened by 2 bases and J by 0 bases, with 8 bases between the two germline ends. CDR1 is SGDLS and CDR2 is YYNGEE in the germline V gene. The CDR3 protein is CASSVRGSNTGELFF. In nucleotides, the CDR3 is TGTGCCAGCAGCGTCAGGGGCTCGAACACCGGGGAGCTGTTTTTT.

This clone was counted once. The rearrangement uses TRBV7-9 and TRBJ1-5; no reliable D call. Per the germline V gene, CDR1 is SEHNR and CDR2 is FQNEAQ (reference sequence). The V and J ends lost 4 bases and 2 bases respectively, with 21 bases between them. The CDR3 consists of 18 residues. The CDR3 loop reads CASSSWQVTGGGNQPQHF. The CDR3 DNA reads as TGTGCCAGCAGCTCTTGGCAAGTGACGGGAGGTGGCAATCAGCCCCAGCATTTT.

The V call is TRBV28, the J call TRBJ1-2; 9 nucleotides agree with TRBD1. With V trimmed by 6 bases and J by 2 bases, 1 base remained unmatched. This CDR3 has 13 amino acids. CDR1 MDHEN and CDR2 SYDVKM come from the germline V gene. In nucleotides, the CDR3 is TGTGCCAGCAGCACAGGGGGCAACTATGGCTACACCTTC. Encoded protein: CASSTGGNYGYTF.

The chain employs TRBV7-9 and TRBJ1-1; D possibly corresponds to TRBD1 (5 bases). The CDR3 covers 13 residues. The germline V and J ends were trimmed by 7 bases and 3 bases, with 12 bases remaining between them. The V gene's germline CDR1 is SEHNR and CDR2 FQNEAQ (reference sequence). The CDR3 reads CASNRWGDTEAFF. CDR3 nucleotide sequence: TGTGCCAGCAATCGTTGGGGGGACACTGAAGCTTTCTTT.

The rearrangement links TRBV30 to TRBJ1-4, with unresolved D. V gave up 8 bases and J gave up 4 bases, with 11 bases separating them. Germline V gene sequence: CDR1 GTSNPN, CDR2 SVGIG (reference sequence). The CDR3 extends over 12 amino acids. CDR3: CAGGGFNEKLFF. CDR3 DNA: TGTGCCGGCGGAGGGTTTAATGAAAAACTGTTTTTT.

V and J are TRBV4-2 and TRBJ2-1, with TRBD2 identical over 7 bases. Per the germline V gene, CDR1 is LGHNA and CDR2 is YNFKEQ. The CDR3 is made up of 17 amino acids. Trimming took 0 bases from V and 8 from J; bases not matched to a gene: 13. CDR3 in amino acids: CASSQENGLVSYDEQFF. The CDR3 nucleotides read TGTGCCAGCAGCCAAGAGAACGGACTAGTTTCGTACGATGAGCAGTTCTTC.

The genes are TRBV4-2 and TRBJ2-3, with D perhaps matching TRBD2 (7 bases). The CDR3 runs to 16 residues. Germline V gene sequence: CDR1 LGHNA, CDR2 YNFKEQ. V was pared by 1 base and J by 1 base, with 12 bases between. The CDR3 loop reads CASSQAAGAGTDTQYF. CDR3 DNA sequence: TGTGCCAGCAGCCAAGCCGCGGGGGCTGGCACAGATACGCAGTATTTT.

The rearrangement uses TRBV10-3 and TRBJ1-2, with a weak D call TRBD1 (6 bases). V lost 2 bases and J lost 7, with 17 bases in between. CDR3 length equals 15 residues. Per the germline V gene, CDR1 is ENHRY and CDR2 is SYGVKD. In DNA form, the CDR3 reads TGTGCCATCAGTGAGATACCCTCAGGGGATAGTGGCTACACCTTC. Protein: CAISEIPSGDSGYTF.

In DNA, the CDR3 is TGCGCCAGCAGCCAAGATACGACAGCCCTCAACGCTAACTATGGCTACACCTTC. This translates into CASSQDTTALNANYGYTF. The rearrangement joins TRBV4-1 to TRBJ1-2; perhaps TRBD1 as D (5 bases). V was shortened by 0 bases and J by 0 bases, with 17 bases between the two germline ends. The CDR3 is 18 residues long. Germline V gives CDR1 MGHRA, CDR2 YSYEKL.

This chain uses TRBV27 with TRBJ2-5; 11 bases map to TRBD1. The ends lost 6 bases at V and 5 bases at J; junction bases unmatched: 14. This CDR3 is built from 17 residues. The V gene's germline CDR1 is MNHEY and CDR2 SMNVEV (reference sequence). The CDR3 DNA reads as TGTGCCAGCAGCACCGGGACAGGGGGTCGTATGGTGGAGACCCAGTACTTC. This sequence encodes CASSTGTGGRMVETQYF.

J is TRBJ2-1 and V is TRBV7-6, with 8 bases aligning to TRBD2. J was trimmed by 3 bases and V by 5 bases; bases with no gene match: 6. Germline CDR1 reads SGHVS; CDR2 reads FNYEAQ. The CDR3 loop spans 15 amino acids. In DNA form, the CDR3 reads TGTGCCAGCAGCCCCGCGGGGGGCCTCTACAATGAGCAGTTCTTC. Translation gives CASSPAGGLYNEQFF.